Sequencing of this T cell receptor (beta chain) was carried out in a study of T-cell memory formation after mild COVID-19. Background on the study: Largely, TCR clusters stayed within a single donor.

This clonotype was recorded a few times. No antigen is known for it. Whole-study results and caveats: The appearance of some responding clones in pre-infection memory suggested that cross-reactive memory joined. CD4/CD8 balance characterized clones contracting day 15 to 85, and CD4+ skew characterized later expanders.

This CDR3 comprises 15 residues. The trim removed 4 bases at V and 5 bases at J, leaving 9 bases unmatched. Per germline, CDR1 SNHLY and CDR2 FYNNEI. After 5'RACE with constant-segment primers, TCR alpha and TCR beta cDNA libraries carrying sample barcodes and UMIs were obtained. TCRdb reprocessed the 5' RACE reads with MiXCR, giving one entry per CDR3 protein. Of around 450,000 distinct CDR3 sequences listed, 15% to 25% are singletons. The chain employs TRBV2 and TRBJ2-7, with TRBD1 matching over 9 bases. This receptor was identified in an adult woman who had mild COVID-19 (a few samples of this study predate the infection). Cell type and time point are not known. Material: PBMCs or a T cell subset sorted from them (not recorded which). CDR3 sequence reads: CASSVRNRGLNEQYF. In DNA form, the CDR3 reads TGTGCCAGCAGTGTTCGGAACAGGGGGCTAAACGAGCAGTACTTC.